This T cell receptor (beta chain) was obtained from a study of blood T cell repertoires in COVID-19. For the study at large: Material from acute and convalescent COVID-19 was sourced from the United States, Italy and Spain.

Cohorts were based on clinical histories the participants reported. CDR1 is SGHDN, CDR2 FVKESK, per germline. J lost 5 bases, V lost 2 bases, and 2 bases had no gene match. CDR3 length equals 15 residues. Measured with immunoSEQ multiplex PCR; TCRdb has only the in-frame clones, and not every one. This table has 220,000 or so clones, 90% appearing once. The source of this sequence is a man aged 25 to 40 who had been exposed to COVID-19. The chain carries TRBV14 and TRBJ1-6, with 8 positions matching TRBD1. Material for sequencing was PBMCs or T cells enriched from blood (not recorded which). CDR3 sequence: CASSQRTGHNSPLHF. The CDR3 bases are TGTGCCAGCAGCCAACGGACAGGGCATAATTCACCCCTCCACTTT.